Each of the 3 T cell receptor beta chains below was sequenced from the same sample in a study of CD8+ T cells in alopecia areata (dated by TCRdb to about 2018). Libraries were prepared through the immunoSEQ multiplex PCR assay. RNA was extracted from all samples and reverse transcribed into cDNA, which served as template for TCR sequencing. Sourced from immuneACCESS, this table was stored by TCRdb with only in-frame sequences that have V and J called. A share of the clones is absent; for the studies checked, an unresolved V gene accounts for under half, and the remainder has no known explanation. The sample table shows 65,000 to 70,000 clones, and 60% are seen once. The top ten constitute around a sixth of the sample. The label giving this sample's time point can be read as: baseline before oral tofacitinib. The sample in question was CD8+ T cells sorted from blood, obtained at week 0. The receptor source for this set is a human donor with alopecia areata.

The chain carries TRBV15 and TRBJ2-5; 10 nucleotides match TRBD2. Germline lookup yields CDR1 LNHNV and CDR2 YYDKDF (reference sequence). The CDR3 totals 14 residues. The J segment lost 9 bases and the V segment lost 1 base, leaving 5 bases of the junction unmatched. The CDR3 here is CATSRASGGLPQYF. CDR3 coding DNA: TGTGCCACCAGCAGAGCTAGCGGGGGCCTTCCCCAGTACTTC.

V is TRBV6-5 and J is TRBJ2-7; the D is unclear. V shed 2 bases and J shed 6 bases, with 5 bases lying between them. This CDR3 region has 11 residues. Per germline, CDR1 MNHEY and CDR2 SVGAGI. CDR3 in amino acids: CASSYGVEQYF. The DNA for the CDR3 is TGTGCCAGCAGTTACGGGGTCGAGCAGTACTTC.

This clone was seen more than once but under ten times. The rearrangement joins TRBV11-2 to TRBJ2-1, with D possibly being TRBD1 or TRBD2 (5 bases each). Germline CDR1 and CDR2: SGHAT and FQNNGV. Between the trimmed V and J ends, which lost 1 base and 8 bases, there was a span of 12 bases. The CDR3 loop spans 14 amino acids. The DNA for the CDR3 is TGTGCCAGCAGCTTAGTGGTGAGGGGCGATGAGCAGTTCTTC. It translates to CASSLVVRGDEQFF.